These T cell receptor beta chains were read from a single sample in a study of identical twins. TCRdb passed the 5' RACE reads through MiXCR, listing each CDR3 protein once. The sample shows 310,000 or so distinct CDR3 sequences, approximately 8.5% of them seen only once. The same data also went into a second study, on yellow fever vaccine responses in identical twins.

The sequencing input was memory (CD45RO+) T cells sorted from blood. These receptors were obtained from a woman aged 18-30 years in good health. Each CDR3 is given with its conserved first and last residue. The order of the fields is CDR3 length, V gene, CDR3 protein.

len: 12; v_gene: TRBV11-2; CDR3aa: CASSLGGGRWYF
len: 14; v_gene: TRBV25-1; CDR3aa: CATSNRERLQTQYF
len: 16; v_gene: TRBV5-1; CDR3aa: CASSLGAGPPSYEQYF
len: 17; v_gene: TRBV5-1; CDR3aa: CASSLGHSSGSLETQYF
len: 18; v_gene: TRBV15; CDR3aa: CATSRGVGGPTISYEQYF
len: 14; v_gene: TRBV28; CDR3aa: CASSPPGGNYGYTF
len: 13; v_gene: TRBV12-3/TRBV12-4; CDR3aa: CASRRTVDNEQFF
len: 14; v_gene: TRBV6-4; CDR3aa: CASSASGGADTQYF
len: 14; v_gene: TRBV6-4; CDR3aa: CASSDSGGADGYTF
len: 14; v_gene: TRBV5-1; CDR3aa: CASSSMTGVGEPFF
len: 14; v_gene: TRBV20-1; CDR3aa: CSAKGRSALYGYTF
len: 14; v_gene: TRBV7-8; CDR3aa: CASSLGAGNEKLFF
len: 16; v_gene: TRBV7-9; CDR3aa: CASSLGQPNTYNEQFF
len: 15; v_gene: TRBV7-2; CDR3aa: CASSPQTGTAWGYTF
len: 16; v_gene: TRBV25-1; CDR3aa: CASSDWTGGMNTEAFF
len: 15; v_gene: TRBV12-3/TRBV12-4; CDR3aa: CASRAGDRNTGELFF
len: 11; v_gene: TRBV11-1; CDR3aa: CASSFGETQYF
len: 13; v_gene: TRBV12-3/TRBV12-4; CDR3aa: CASSLNDAYQQYF
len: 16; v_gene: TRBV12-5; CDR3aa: CASGSPSGVSTDTQYF
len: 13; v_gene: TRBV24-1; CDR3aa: CATTGWESTEAFF
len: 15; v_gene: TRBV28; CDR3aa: CASSLYSLSNQPQHF
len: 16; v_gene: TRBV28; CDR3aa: CASSTAGTGGRSEAFF
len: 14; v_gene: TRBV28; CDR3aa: CASSSAGIRTEAFF
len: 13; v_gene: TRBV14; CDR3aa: CASSQFRLSEAFF
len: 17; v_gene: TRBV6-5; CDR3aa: CASSYSSPRTGSYEQYF
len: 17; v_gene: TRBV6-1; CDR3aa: CASRNPLAGESTDTQYF
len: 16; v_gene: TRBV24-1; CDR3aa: CATSDTGTSGTYEQYF
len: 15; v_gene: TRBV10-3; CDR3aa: CAIRATPDSNYGYTF
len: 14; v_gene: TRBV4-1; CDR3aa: CASSQGQGNTEAFF
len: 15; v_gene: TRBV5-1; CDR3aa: CASSLVDPGDSPLHF
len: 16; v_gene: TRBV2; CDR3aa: CASRAGTGTPNYGYTF
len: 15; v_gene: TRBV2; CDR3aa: CASSEAPYRGETQYF
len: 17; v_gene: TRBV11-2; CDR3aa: CASSSLRGLRPTPSQYF
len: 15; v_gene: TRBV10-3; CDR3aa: CATQGGYGTRNEQFF
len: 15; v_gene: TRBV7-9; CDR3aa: CASSKTSGSRSEQYF
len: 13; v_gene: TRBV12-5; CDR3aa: CASGAGTYYEQYF
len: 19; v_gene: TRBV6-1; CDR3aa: CASSQTSFSVVSSYNEQFF
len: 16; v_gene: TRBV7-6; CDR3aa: CASSLARAGGTDTQYF
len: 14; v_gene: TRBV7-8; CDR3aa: CASSLVGASNEQFF
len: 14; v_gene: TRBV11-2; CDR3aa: CASSLQSDSNEQFF
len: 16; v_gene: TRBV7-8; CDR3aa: CASSKGTSGRKSEQYF
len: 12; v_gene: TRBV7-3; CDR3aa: CASSVQGRTQYF
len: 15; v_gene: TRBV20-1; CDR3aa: CSARDGTQTNYGYTF
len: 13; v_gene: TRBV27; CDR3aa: CASSLRPRLGQFF
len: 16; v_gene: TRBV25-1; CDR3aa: CASSPPGLQSYNEQFF
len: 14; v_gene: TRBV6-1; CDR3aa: CASSEGEGVEPQHF
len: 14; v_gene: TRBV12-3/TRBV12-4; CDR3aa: CASRGETNTGELFF
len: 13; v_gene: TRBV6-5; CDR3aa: CASSYLGDSPLHF
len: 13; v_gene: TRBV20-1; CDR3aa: CSARGFSLGEQYF